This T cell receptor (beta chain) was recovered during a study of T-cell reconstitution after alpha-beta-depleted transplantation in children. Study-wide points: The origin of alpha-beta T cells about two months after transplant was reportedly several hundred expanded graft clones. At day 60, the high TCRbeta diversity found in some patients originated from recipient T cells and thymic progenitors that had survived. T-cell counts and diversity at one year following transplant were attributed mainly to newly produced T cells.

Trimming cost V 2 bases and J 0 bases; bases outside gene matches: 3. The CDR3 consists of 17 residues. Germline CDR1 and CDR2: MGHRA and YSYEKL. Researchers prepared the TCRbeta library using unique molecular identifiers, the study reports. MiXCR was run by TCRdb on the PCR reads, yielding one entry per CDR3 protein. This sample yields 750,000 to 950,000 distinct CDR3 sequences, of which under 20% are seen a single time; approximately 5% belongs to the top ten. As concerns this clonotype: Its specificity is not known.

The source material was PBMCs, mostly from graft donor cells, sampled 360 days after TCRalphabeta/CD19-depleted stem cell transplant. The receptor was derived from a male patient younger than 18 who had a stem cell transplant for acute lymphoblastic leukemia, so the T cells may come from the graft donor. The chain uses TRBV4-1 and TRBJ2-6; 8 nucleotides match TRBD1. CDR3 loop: CASSQWTGTSGANVLTF. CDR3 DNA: TGCGCCAGCAGCCAATGGACAGGGACCTCTGGGGCCAACGTCCTGACTTTC.